Listed here are 8 T cell receptor beta chains from one sample, sequenced in a study of cytomegalovirus exposure and HLA in healthy donors. 13 Jbeta primers and 60 Vbeta primers were used for the PCR. TCRdb's table, derived via immunoSEQ multiplex PCR, lists solely in-frame clones and lacks some. The sample consists of about 270,000 clones, under 80% of them appearing once. Sequenced input: PBMCs. The receptors shown here come from a female donor in good health and CMV-seronegative.

The chain is built from TRBV18 and TRBJ2-5, with D possibly being TRBD1 (6 bases). The germline V gene has CDR1 KGHSH and CDR2 LQKENI. V lost 6 bases to trimming and J lost 5 bases, with 13 bases between them. This CDR3 has 13 amino acids. The CDR3 DNA reads as TGTGCCAGCTCGCAGGGGACCCGGGAGACCCAGTACTTC. Residues: CASSQGTRETQYF.

This chain joins TRBV4-1 and TRBJ1-4; D is uncertain. With 2 bases removed from V and 8 bases from J, the gap between germline ends came to 12 bases. Germline V gene lookup returns CDR1 MGHRA and CDR2 YSYEKL. The CDR3 extends over 14 amino acids. The DNA for the CDR3 is TGCGCCAGCAGCCAACCTCTAGACGACGAAAAACTGTTTTTT. Its protein is CASSQPLDDEKLFF.

Note on this clone: A junction boundary mismatches the germline segment, possibly from a read error. V is TRBV2 and J is TRBJ2-5; 8 nucleotides align to TRBD2. The CDR3 is made up of 15 amino acids. Germline CDR1 is SNHLY and CDR2 is FYNNEI. CDR3 residues: CASSEAGVLGETQYF. CDR3 DNA sequence: TGTGCCAGCAGCGAAGCGGGAGTATTGGGGGAGACCCAGTACTTC.

The CDR3 reads CASSPRGPSSGNTIYF. CDR3 coding DNA: TGCGCCAGCAGCCCCAGGGGGCCCAGCTCTGGAAACACCATATATTTT. This chain uses TRBV5-1 with TRBJ1-3, with TRBD1 matching 8 bases. V was pared by 4 bases and J by 0 bases, with 6 bases of the junction left unmatched. This CDR3 region has 16 residues. Germline CDR1 and CDR2: SGHRS and YFSETQ.

This clone showed up just once. This chain joins TRBV11-3 and TRBJ1-6; the D is unclear. The V gene's germline CDR1 is SGHNT and CDR2 YENEEA. The CDR3 consists of 16 residues. V gave up 3 bases and J gave up 7 bases, with 16 bases separating them. The CDR3 here is CASSFLASPVNSPLHF. The CDR3 DNA is TGTGCCAGCAGCTTTTTAGCCTCCCCCGTCAATTCACCCCTCCACTTT.

The rearrangement links TRBV5-6 to TRBJ2-2, with D possibly matching TRBD2 (5 bases). The CDR3 is made up of 13 amino acids. Trimming removed 4 bases from V and 7 bases from J, with 11 bases in between. The germline CDR1 and CDR2 sequences are SGHDT and YYEEEE. CDR3 sequence (DNA): TGTGCCAGCAGCCCCACGGGATTCGGGGAGCTGTTTTTT. Protein sequence: CASSPTGFGELFF.

In DNA form, the CDR3 reads TGTGCCAGCAGCATCAACTGGGCTAGCGGAGAAGAGACCCAGTACTTC. This gives the protein CASSINWASGEETQYF. The chain has TRBV11-1 and TRBJ2-5; the match to TRBD2 covers 7 bases. The V and J ends lost 5 bases and 3 bases, in that order; junction bases with no gene match: 12. The V gene's germline CDR1 is SGHAT and CDR2 FQDESV (reference sequence). The CDR3 has 16 amino acids.

Written as DNA, the CDR3 is TGTGCCAGCAGCGCAACTAGCGGGAGAACCGGGGAGCTGTTTTTT. Its protein is CASSATSGRTGELFF. The chain uses TRBV9 and TRBJ2-2; 11 nucleotides match TRBD2. The junction had 3 bases not matched to a gene; V was cut back by 3 bases and J by 5 bases. Germline values: CDR1 SGDLS, CDR2 YYNGEE. This CDR3 has 15 residues.